This note documents a single T cell receptor (beta chain) sequence. The data derive from a study of blood T cell repertoires in COVID-19. The CDR3 loop spans 17 amino acids. Germline loops: CDR1 WNHNN, CDR2 SYGVQD (reference sequence). V lost 4 bases, J lost 1 base, and 19 bases lay in between. Sequencing was performed with immunoSEQ multiplex PCR; in TCRdb, only in-frame clones are kept and a portion is missing. The sample consists of 200,000 or so clones, roughly 85% of them appearing once. The chain carries TRBV10-1 and TRBJ1-2; TRBD1 might be the D (5 bases). The sequencing input was peripheral blood. This sequence was found in a woman in her 30s with acute or convalescent COVID-19. Here the CDR3 reads CASSGCHSRQNNYGYTF. CDR3 DNA: TGCGCCAGCAGTGGATGCCATTCGAGACAGAATAACTATGGCTACACCTTC.